Listed below are T cell receptor beta chains from one sample, sequenced in a study of blood T cell repertoires in COVID-19. Profiling relied on immunoSEQ multiplex PCR, and the TCRdb table lists in-frame clones only, not all of them. The sample lists around 380,000 clones, over 75% occurring once. The sequenced sample was PBMCs or T cells enriched from blood (not recorded which). All receptors derive from a man aged 25-40 years who had recovered from COVID-19. CDR3s include the opening cysteine and the closing phenylalanine or tryptophan. The D gene is left open where the match is weak. Clone size is given for some rows only: seen once, a few or many times, or a class if the clone is expanded.

TRBV18	once	TRBJ1-5	TRBD1	TGTGCCAGCTCACAACAAGGGGGCGCCGGAATTCAGCCCCAGCATTTT	CASSQQGGAGIQPQHF
TRBV30	NA	TRBJ1-5	NA	TGTGCCTGGAGTCATAGCTGGGGGAGGCAGCCCCAGCATTTT	CAWSHSWGRQPQHF
TRBV5-1	NA	TRBJ2-3	NA	TGCGCCAGCAGCCGGGACTCGGGGACAGATACGCAGTATTTT	CASSRDSGTDTQYF
TRBV6-6	NA	TRBJ2-3	TRBD2	TGTGCCACCCTTCTAGCGGGGGGGCGAAATACGCAGTATTTT	CATLLAGGRNTQYF
TRBV18	NA	TRBJ1-1	TRBD1	TGTGCCAGCTCACCGGGACAGGGGAACACTGAAGCTTTCTTT	CASSPGQGNTEAFF
TRBV11-2	NA	TRBJ2-7	NA	TGTGCCAGCAGCTTCTCCACAAACTACGAGCAGTACTTC	CASSFSTNYEQYF
TRBV5-6	NA	TRBJ2-3	NA	TGTGCCAGCAGCTTTAGGGCGGGACAGCGAGGAGATACGCAGTATTTT	CASSFRAGQRGDTQYF
TRBV11-2	NA	TRBJ2-1	NA	TGTGCCAGCAGCTCGACTAGTAAAAATGAGCAGTTCTTC	CASSSTSKNEQFF
TRBV5-1	NA	TRBJ2-7	TRBD1	TGCGCCAGCGGAGCCCCCTTACAGGGGATCTACGAGCAGTACTTC	CASGAPLQGIYEQYF
TRBV3-1/TRBV3-2	NA	TRBJ2-7	TRBD2	TGTGCCAGCAGCCAAGGGGGGGGGACCGAGCAGTACTTC	CASSQGGGTEQYF
TRBV19	NA	TRBJ1-5	NA	TGTGCCAGTAGTCGCTCGGTGGCAGGCATTAGCAATCAGCCCCAGCATTTT	CASSRSVAGISNQPQHF
TRBV6-4	few	TRBJ2-1	NA	TGTGCCAGCAGTGACTCTAGTACTAGCGAGCAGTTCTTC	CASSDSSTSEQFF
TRBV7-9	NA	TRBJ2-7	NA	TGTGCCAGCAGCTTAGGCCAGGGGGGCTACGAGCAGTACTTC	CASSLGQGGYEQYF
TRBV14	NA	TRBJ2-7	TRBD1	TGTGCCAGCAGCCAAGGACAGGGTTTTTACGAGCAGTACTTC	CASSQGQGFYEQYF
TRBV6-5	NA	TRBJ1-2	TRBD1	TGTGCCAGCAGTTACTCGAAAAGAGGGACAGTCTATGGCTACACCTTC	CASSYSKRGTVYGYTF
TRBV12-5	NA	TRBJ1-5	TRBD1	TGTGCTAGTGGTTTGGGGGACAGGGAGGTTCCCCAGCATTTT	CASGLGDREVPQHF
TRBV7-2	NA	TRBJ1-3	TRBD1	TGTGCCAGCAGCCTCGGACAGGGACAATCTGGAAACACCATATATTTT	CASSLGQGQSGNTIYF
TRBV19	NA	TRBJ2-7	TRBD1	TGTGCCAGTACCGGGGACAGGGGCGGGCACGAGCAGTACTTC	CASTGDRGGHEQYF
TRBV7-3	NA	TRBJ2-2	TRBD2	TGTGCCAGCAGCCAGCGGGGGGGCTACACCGGGGAGCTGTTTTTT	CASSQRGGYTGELFF
TRBV6-5	NA	TRBJ1-2	TRBD1	TGTGCCAGCAGTCGACAGGGAAGTGGCTACACCTTC	CASSRQGSGYTF
TRBV7-3	NA	TRBJ2-3	TRBD2	TGTGCCAGCAGCTTCCCGGGGGGTACGCAGTATTTT	CASSFPGGTQYF
TRBV2	NA	TRBJ1-2	NA	TGTGCCAGCAGTGATAGCGTTTATGGCTACACCTTC	CASSDSVYGYTF
TRBV7-9	NA	TRBJ2-7	TRBD1	TGTGCCAGCAGCCCCTCCCGGGGGACAGGCACCTACGAGCAGTACTTC	CASSPSRGTGTYEQYF
TRBV6-5	NA	TRBJ1-5	NA	TGTGCCAGCAGTTACCCCCTGACGAGGCAGCCCCAGCATTTT	CASSYPLTRQPQHF
TRBV9	NA	TRBJ2-3	TRBD1	TGTGCCAGCAGCGTGGGACAGGGATACACAGATACGCAGTATTTT	CASSVGQGYTDTQYF
TRBV6-5	NA	TRBJ1-2	TRBD1	TGTGCCAGCAGGTTACAGGGGTCGGACTATGGCTACACCTTC	CASRLQGSDYGYTF
TRBV30	NA	TRBJ1-2	NA	TGTGCCTGGACGCTAACAGGGTCCTATGGCTACACCTTC	CAWTLTGSYGYTF
TRBV18	few	TRBJ1-4	NA	TGTGCCAGCTCACCAAACAGTGCAACTAATGAAAAACTGTTTTTT	CASSPNSATNEKLFF
TRBV4-1	once	TRBJ1-4	NA	TGCGCCAGCAGCCAGGCAGGGGCAACTAATGAAAAACTGTTTTTT	CASSQAGATNEKLFF
TRBV18	NA	TRBJ1-4	TRBD1	TGTGCCAGCTCACCACAACAGGGACAGGGCTTTAATGAAAAACTGTTTTTT	CASSPQQGQGFNEKLFF
TRBV6-2/TRBV6-3	few	TRBJ1-6	NA	TGTGCCAGCAGTGGGAGCTCCTATAATTCACCCCTCCACTTT	CASSGSSYNSPLHF